This TCR beta chain was observed in a study of T cell responses to AZD1222 COVID-19 vaccine (dated by TCRdb to the early 2020s). Regarding the research as a whole: TCR sequencing covered fewer than 250 trial participants: 200 to 220 given two doses of AZD1222 and approximately 26 given two doses of MenACWY control vaccine. Trial participants were enrolled into age subgroups of 18-55, 56-69 and 70-plus years, which contained about 150, 28 and 57 TCR-sequenced participants, respectively. Study-level results and caveats: A significant rise in spike-specific TCR breadth and depth was observed after two AZD1222 doses relative to day 0 and relative to MenACWY recipients. Participants were mostly white British and included more females than males, and it was suggested by the authors that clonal diversity may have been underestimated. Nearly half of unique spike-specific TCRs reportedly recognized epitopes outside regions mutated in the B.1.351 and B.1.1.7 variants. Because no samples from the day 14 peak response were available, repertoires could be characterized only after the peak T cell response. Conclusions about previously exposed vaccinees were limited because only a handful of AZD1222 recipients were SARS-CoV-2 seropositive at baseline. The whole spike protein was spanned by vaccine-associated CD4 TCRs, and dominant responses were seen in regions 160-218 and 743-854. The 56-69-year group was small, and its depth increase did not reach significance, likely because of low power.

The CDR3 measures 15 amino acids from cysteine to phenylalanine. Here the CDR3 DNA is all that survives: 45 bases in frame from base 1. Taken from the germline V gene, the CDR1 and CDR2 loops are MGHRA and YSYEKL. The junction carries 11 bases between V and J, which are trimmed by 2 bases and 3 bases respectively. The CDR3 regions of human TCRbeta chains were analyzed by immunosequencing. On the study's bioinformatics: TCRs in the repertoires were matched against a reference library of SARS-CoV-2-specific TCRs that had been generated with the MIRA antigen-specificity platform. Breadth was defined as the fraction of unique TCRs that were SARS-CoV-2-associated. Depth was defined as the fraction of total T cells that were SARS-CoV-2-associated. Using the MIRA data, every spike-specific TCR was mapped to the spike region that the TCR reacted to and assigned to either a CD4 or a CD8 class. Log10-transformed breadth and depth values were compared by one-way ANOVA with Sidak's multiple comparisons tests. TCRdb re-hosts the immuneACCESS table, in-frame sequences only. Its copies lack some clones; in the studies checked, an unresolved V gene accounts for under half of them, and the cause for the rest is not known. V and J calls and clone size are copied from that table; D and trimming were computed from the DNA. The sample yields about 130,000 clones; roughly 91% were counted once. Roughly 4.4% of the sample rests with the top ten.

This specimen's time point label, per the study, means: baseline before first vaccination. The sample's treatment or condition label, decoded: meningococcal conjugate vaccine given as trial control. Vaccinee samples came from UK trials COV001 and COV002, including a single-blind randomized controlled phase 2/3 trial of AZD1222 (ChAdOx1 nCoV-19) in healthy adults. Trial participant PBMC samples were collected at day 0 and day 28 after the second dose for TCRbeta chain sequencing. A remark on this clone: Its antigen is still unknown. No much larger clone exists at a distance of one base, and base qualities are not known.

The chain employs TRBV4-1 and TRBJ1-5, with a tentative D gene TRBD1 over 5 matching bases. The clonotype was recovered from an adult in good health. The sample here was peripheral blood, taken on day 0 of MenACWY control vaccination. In nucleotide form, the sequence is TGCGCCAGCAGCCAATTCGCAGGGTCCAATCAGCCCCAGCATTTT. This translates into CASSQFAGSNQPQHF.